This T cell receptor (beta chain) was sequenced during a study of response to subunit inactivated influenza vaccine. This clonotype was detected only a few times. V lost 0 bases to trimming and J lost 3 bases; unmatched junction nucleotides: 4. There are 14 residues in the CDR3. Germline V gene sequence: CDR1 SQVTM, CDR2 ANQGSEA. From the RT-PCR reads, TCRdb called clonotypes with MiXCR, one entry per CDR3 protein. The sample holds fewer than 800,000 distinct CDR3 sequences, approximately 14% seen once. The chain recombines TRBV29-1 with TRBJ2-7, with 8 bases that match TRBD1. This clonotype was obtained from a middle-aged man who received an inactivated influenza vaccine. The sequencing here drew on PBMCs from blood, taken about 13 days after vaccination. CDR3 amino acids: CSVEERTGNYEQYF. CDR3 nucleotides: TGCAGCGTTGAAGAACGGACAGGGAACTACGAGCAGTACTTC.